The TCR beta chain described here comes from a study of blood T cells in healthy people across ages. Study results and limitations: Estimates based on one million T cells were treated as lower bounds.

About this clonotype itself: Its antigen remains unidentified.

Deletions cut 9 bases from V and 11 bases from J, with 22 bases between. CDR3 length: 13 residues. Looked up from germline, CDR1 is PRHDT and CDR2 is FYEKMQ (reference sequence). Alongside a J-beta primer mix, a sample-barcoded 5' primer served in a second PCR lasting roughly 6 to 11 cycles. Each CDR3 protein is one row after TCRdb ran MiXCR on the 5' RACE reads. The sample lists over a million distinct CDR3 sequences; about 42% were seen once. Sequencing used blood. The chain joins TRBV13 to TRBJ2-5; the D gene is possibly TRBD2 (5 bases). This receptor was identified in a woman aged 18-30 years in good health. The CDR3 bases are TGTGCCAGTGTGGGGAGCCCCTACAATGAGCAGTACTTC. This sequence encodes CASVGSPYNEQYF.